This T cell receptor beta chain stems from a study of human T cells and chemical hapten exposure. Overall study: Diphenylcyclopropenone was administered weekly to the scalp of patients throughout the roughly 24-week study.

The CDR3 is 15 residues long. The germline V gene has CDR1 SGHRS and CDR2 YFSETQ. The J segment lost 1 base and the V segment lost 2 bases, leaving 2 bases of the junction unmatched. The library labeled individual cDNA molecules by adding unique molecular identifiers to them. TCRdb re-derived calls from the RACE reads in MiXCR, one entry per CDR3 protein. The data hold fewer than 50,000 distinct CDR3 sequences, with 3% to 4% observed a single time. The study, taken as a whole, reports: DPC sensitization left the count of TCRs above 1 in 1000 unchanged.

This sample's time point: patch test 1, 2 weeks after DPC sensitization. Noted treatment: therapeutic diphenylcyclopropenone sensitization with weekly scalp DPC. Total RNA was extracted from unfractionated whole blood. This clonotype was counted at least ten times. The antigen is not known. This chain uses TRBV5-1 with TRBJ2-2, with 7 bases matching TRBD1. The source was whole blood, collected in connection with sensitization to the hapten diphenylcyclopropenone (DPC). This clonotype was sampled from a man over 45 with alopecia areata. Some clones in this sample may be carry-over from other donors' samples. CDR3 nucleotide sequence: TGCGCCAGCAGCTTCCGGACAGGGAACACCGGGGAGCTGTTTTTT. As protein: CASSFRTGNTGELFF.